These 11 T cell receptor beta chains were sequenced from one sample in a study of blood T cell repertoires in COVID-19. Using immunoSEQ multiplex PCR, the repertoire was profiled, and TCRdb retains in-frame clones only, with some absent. This sample has 200,000 to 250,000 clones, with 85% to 90% found just once. Sequenced sample: PBMCs or T cells enriched from blood (not recorded which). All receptors derive from a woman aged 50 to 60 in a cohort exposed to, infected with or recovered from COVID-19 (not recorded which).

The CDR3 reads CASSLQRGQETQYF. The CDR3 region has the DNA TGTGCCAGCAGCTTACAGCGGGGCCAAGAGACCCAGTACTTC. This chain connects TRBV11-3 to TRBJ2-5; TRBD2 aligns across 7 bases. With 2 bases clipped from V and 1 base from J, the junction kept 1 base outside the gene matches. This CDR3 contains 14 residues. Germline V gene lookup returns CDR1 SGHNT and CDR2 YENEEA.

CDR3 loop: CASSPVTPGISGANVLTF. The CDR3 DNA is TGTGCCAGCTCACCTGTAACACCAGGGATATCTGGGGCCAACGTCCTGACTTTC. V usage is TRBV18 and J usage is TRBJ2-6; weak D call: TRBD1 (5 bases). V was pared by 3 bases and J by 1 base, with 16 bases between. This CDR3 region has 18 residues. Germline CDR1 is KGHSH and CDR2 is LQKENI.

V is TRBV7-2 and J is TRBJ1-2; TRBD1 matches at 7 bases. The CDR3 loop spans 13 amino acids. Germline V gene lookup returns CDR1 SGHTA and CDR2 FQGNSA. The junction had 7 bases not matched to a gene; V was cut back by 6 bases and J by 6 bases. This chain's CDR3 is CASRNRGGDGYTF. The CDR3 DNA is TGTGCCAGCAGAAACAGGGGAGGTGATGGCTACACCTTC.

V usage is TRBV19 and J usage is TRBJ2-7, with 13 bases lining up with TRBD2. The CDR3 consists of 15 residues. Germline V lookup: CDR1 LNHDA, CDR2 SQIVND (reference sequence). The ends lost 2 bases at V and 7 bases at J; junction bases unmatched: 5. CDR3 sequence reads: CASSILLAGGREQYF. The CDR3 DNA reads TGTGCCAGTAGTATACTACTAGCGGGGGGGCGTGAGCAGTACTTC. Drawing the rest from reference TRBV19 and TRBJ2-7, the complete variable domain is DGGITQSPKYLFRKEGQNVTLSCEQNLNHDAMYWYRQDPGQGLRLIYYSQIVNDFQKGDIAEGYSVSREKKESFPLTVTSAQKNPTAFYLCASSILLAGGREQYFGPGTRLTVT.

Concerning this clone itself: Other DNA sequences of this sample code for an identical CDR3. The chain joins TRBV6-5 to TRBJ1-2; 7 bases match TRBD1. The V gene end was trimmed by 6 bases and the J gene end by 3 bases; junction bases not matched to a gene: 4. The CDR3 totals 13 residues. CDR1 is MNHEY and CDR2 is SVGAGI in the germline V gene. This CDR3 is CASRTDRDYGYTF. Written as DNA, the CDR3 is TGTGCCAGCAGAACTGACAGGGACTATGGCTACACCTTC.

The chain carries TRBV2 and TRBJ1-2, with a possible D match to TRBD1 (5 bases). The germline V gene has CDR1 SNHLY and CDR2 FYNNEI. This CDR3 has 16 amino acids. Trimming pared 3 bases from V and 2 bases from J, leaving 16 bases between. CDR3: CASSDGQGRENYGYTF. Here the CDR3 DNA reads TGTGCCAGCAGTGATGGTCAGGGAAGGGAAAACTATGGCTACACCTTC.

The J gene is TRBJ2-7, the V gene TRBV5-1; 8 bases are shared with TRBD2. Germline CDR1 reads SGHRS; CDR2 reads YFSETQ. The CDR3 covers 14 residues. Trimming took 0 bases from V and 4 from J; bases not matched to a gene: 3. The CDR3, as DNA: TGCGCCAGCAGCTTGGCGGCGGGGGGATACGAGCAGTACTTC. Protein sequence: CASSLAAGGYEQYF.

This clone was observed a few times. CDR3 region: CASSPPAGGWYEQYF. The DNA of the CDR3 is TGTGCCAGCTCACCACCGGCGGGGGGATGGTACGAGCAGTACTTC. V gene TRBV18 combines with J gene TRBJ2-7; the match to TRBD2 covers 8 bases. This CDR3 contains 15 residues. Per the germline V gene, CDR1 is KGHSH and CDR2 is LQKENI. V gave up 0 bases and J gave up 4 bases; unmatched junction bases: 5. Supplemented by reference TRBV18 and TRBJ2-7, the full variable domain reads NAGVMQNPRHLVRRRGQEARLRCSPMKGHSHVYWYRQLPEEGLKFMVYLQKENIIDESGMPKERFSAEFPKEGPSILRIQQVVRGDSAAYFCASSPPAGGWYEQYFGPGTRLTVT.

This clone came up a few times. The rearrangement uses TRBV20-1 and TRBJ1-1, with D possibly TRBD1 on 5 matching bases. There are 11 residues in the CDR3. The V end lost 4 bases, the J end lost 8 bases, and 11 bases lay between the germline ends. Germline loops: CDR1 DFQATT, CDR2 SNEGSKA (reference sequence). Written as DNA, the CDR3 is TGCAGTGCTATGCGGGGGGAGGAAGCTTTCTTT. It specifies CSAMRGEEAFF.

This chain connects TRBV5-1 to TRBJ1-4, with 7 positions matching TRBD1. Germline trimming cut 7 bases from V and 4 bases from J; bases unmatched to any gene: 10. Germline lookup yields CDR1 SGHRS and CDR2 YFSETQ. The CDR3 extends over 15 amino acids. CDR3 residues: CASALNRGGNEKLFF. The CDR3 DNA is TGCGCCAGCGCCCTTAACAGGGGCGGTAATGAAAAACTGTTTTTT.

The rearrangement joins TRBV28 to TRBJ1-2; 12 positions agree with TRBD1. CDR1 and CDR2 (germline): MDHEN, SYDVKM. This CDR3 contains 15 residues. Trimming took 4 bases from V and 8 from J; bases not matched to a gene: 8. In DNA, the CDR3 is TGTGCCAGCAGTTACTCGGGACAGGGGGCGCTCGGCTACACCTTC. Amino acids: CASSYSGQGALGYTF.